These T cell receptor beta chains were read from a single sample in a study of blood T cell repertoires in COVID-19. The repertoire was sequenced with immunoSEQ multiplex PCR; TCRdb's copy has only in-frame clones and lacks some. This sample has more than 250,000 clones; 92% occur once, and the top ten carry approximately 17%. Input material: PBMCs or T cells enriched from blood (not recorded which). These receptors all stem from a young woman who had recovered from COVID-19. The CDR3 runs from the conserved cysteine through the conserved F or W. The D gene is left open where the match is weak. A clone size is listed for some rows: how often the clone was seen (once, few, many), or a class if it is expanded.

v_gene	d_gene	j_gene	abundance	CDR3aa	CDR3nt
TRBV27	NA	TRBJ1-6	NA	CASSTTAGGAFFHF	TGTGCCAGCAGTACAACCGCGGGGGGCGCTTTCTTCCACTTT
TRBV11-2	NA	TRBJ1-3	once	CASSFAGAGNTIYF	TGTGCCAGCAGCTTTGCAGGGGCCGGAAACACCATATATTTT
TRBV6-4	TRBD2	TRBJ2-1	NA	CASSQTSGGENEQFF	TGTGCCAGCAGTCAGACTAGCGGAGGGGAGAATGAGCAGTTCTTC
TRBV9	TRBD2	TRBJ2-5	NA	CASSDGRASGGKETQYF	TGTGCCAGCAGCGATGGCAGGGCTAGCGGGGGAAAAGAGACCCAGTACTTC
TRBV9	TRBD1	TRBJ2-4	NA	CASSGEIRGAKNIQYF	TGTGCCAGCAGCGGAGAAATCAGGGGGGCCAAAAACATTCAGTACTTC
TRBV19	TRBD1	TRBJ1-4	NA	CASSQQGALDEKLFF	TGTGCCAGTAGTCAACAGGGGGCTTTGGATGAAAAACTGTTTTTT
TRBV28	TRBD1	TRBJ2-1	NA	CASRYRGEQFF	TGTGCCAGCAGGTACAGGGGGGAGCAGTTCTTC
TRBV11-2	NA	TRBJ2-3	NA	CASSLFQGGTVGTQYF	TGTGCCAGCAGCTTATTCCAGGGCGGGACGGTGGGTACGCAGTATTTT
TRBV3-1/TRBV3-2	TRBD1	TRBJ2-5	NA	CASSQAPGTGQETQYF	TGTGCCAGCAGCCAAGCCCCTGGGACAGGGCAAGAGACCCAGTACTTC
TRBV9	NA	TRBJ1-4	NA	CASSVGNGIEKLFF	TGTGCCAGCAGCGTAGGCAACGGGATTGAAAAACTGTTTTTT
TRBV11-3	NA	TRBJ1-1	NA	CASSLDPGVNTEAFF	TGTGCCAGCAGCTTAGATCCCGGGGTAAACACTGAAGCTTTCTTT
TRBV27	TRBD1	TRBJ2-2	NA	CASSHRGVGGELFF	TGTGCCAGCAGCCACAGGGGAGTCGGCGGGGAGCTGTTTTTT
TRBV28	TRBD1	TRBJ1-1	NA	CASSRTGVITEAFF	TGTGCCAGCAGTCGGACAGGGGTAATCACTGAAGCTTTCTTT
TRBV30	TRBD2	TRBJ2-5	NA	CAWTLSGGAQYF	TGTGCCTGGACCCTAAGCGGGGGGGCCCAGTACTTC
TRBV24-1	NA	TRBJ2-6	NA	CATSDETDLSGANVLTF	TGTGCCACCAGTGATGAGACAGATCTCTCTGGGGCCAACGTCCTGACTTTC
TRBV6-5	NA	TRBJ1-6	NA	CATATGMKSPLHF	TGTGCCACAGCAACAGGGATGAAATCACCCCTCCACTTT
TRBV6-6	NA	TRBJ1-1	NA	CASSRGGTEKAFF	TGTGCCAGCAGCCGGGGGGGGACGGAAAAAGCTTTCTTT
TRBV19	NA	TRBJ2-1	NA	CASSDGQHNEQFF	TGTGCCAGTAGCGACGGACAGCACAATGAGCAGTTCTTC
TRBV4-3	TRBD2	TRBJ2-5	NA	CASSRQVGLQETQYF	TGCGCCAGCAGCCGCCAAGTGGGACTACAAGAGACCCAGTACTTC
TRBV27	NA	TRBJ2-2	NA	CASSVGGAGELFF	TGTGCCAGCAGCGTGGGAGGAGCCGGGGAGCTGTTTTTT
TRBV4-3	TRBD1	TRBJ1-2	NA	CASSQDSGGRGVYGYTF	TGCGCCAGCAGCCAAGACAGTGGGGGCAGGGGGGTCTATGGCTACACCTTC
TRBV15	NA	TRBJ1-6	NA	CATSRDPIGGGRGSPLHF	TGTGCCACCAGCAGAGATCCTATCGGCGGAGGTCGCGGTTCACCCCTCCACTTT
TRBV6-2/TRBV6-3	TRBD2	TRBJ2-3	NA	CASSYGVAGSTDTQYF	TGTGCCAGCAGTTACGGGGTAGCGGGATCCACAGATACGCAGTATTTT
TRBV29-1	TRBD2	TRBJ2-3	NA	CSVAGLAGGTDTQYF	TGCAGCGTTGCCGGACTAGCGGGAGGCACAGATACGCAGTATTTT
TRBV28	TRBD1	TRBJ1-2	NA	CASSLTQGTYGYTF	TGTGCCAGCAGCCTGACACAGGGGACCTATGGCTACACCTTC
TRBV5-1	NA	TRBJ1-1	NA	CASSLADTEAFF	TGCGCCAGCAGCTTGGCGGACACTGAAGCTTTCTTT
TRBV28	TRBD1	TRBJ1-2	NA	CASSLADRGYGYTF	TGTGCCAGCAGTTTAGCGGACAGGGGCTATGGCTACACCTTC
TRBV27	NA	TRBJ1-1	NA	CASSKQDEAFF	TGTGCCAGCAGCAAACAGGATGAAGCTTTCTTT
TRBV19	TRBD1	TRBJ2-3	NA	CASSGFPRDRSTDTQYF	TGTGCCAGTAGTGGTTTTCCCCGGGACAGGTCCACAGATACGCAGTATTTT
TRBV6-6	NA	TRBJ2-7	NA	CASSHTPLMGLLQYF	TGTGCCAGCAGTCATACCCCCTTGATGGGCCTTCTTCAGTACTTC
TRBV27	TRBD1	TRBJ1-1	NA	CASSPGGWGTEAFF	TGTGCCAGCAGTCCAGGGGGATGGGGTACTGAAGCTTTCTTT
TRBV4-2	TRBD2	TRBJ2-3	NA	CASSQEGGRDTDTQYF	TGTGCCAGCAGCCAAGAAGGCGGGAGGGACACAGATACGCAGTATTTT
TRBV7-2	NA	TRBJ1-6	NA	CASSPTLNSYNSPLHF	TGTGCCAGCAGCCCTACACTAAACTCCTATAATTCACCCCTCCACTTT
TRBV7-2	TRBD1	TRBJ2-2	NA	CASSPRTGPGELFF	TGTGCCAGCAGCCCCCGGACAGGGCCCGGGGAGCTGTTTTTT
TRBV19	NA	TRBJ1-5	NA	CASRQSYSNQPQHF	TGTGCCAGTAGACAGAGCTATAGCAATCAGCCCCAGCATTTT
TRBV28	NA	TRBJ1-2	NA	CASSLLSATAKSYTF	TGTGCCAGCAGTTTACTATCCGCGACAGCCAAGAGCTACACCTTC
TRBV6-5	NA	TRBJ1-2	NA	CASRMGWERGYGYTF	TGTGCCAGCAGGATGGGTTGGGAGAGAGGGTATGGCTACACCTTC
TRBV2	TRBD2	TRBJ2-7	NA	CASGGGNYEQYF	TGTGCCAGCGGGGGGGGGAACTACGAGCAGTACTTC
TRBV7-9	NA	TRBJ1-1	NA	CASSLGGLSAENTEAFF	TGTGCCAGCAGCTTAGGAGGGTTGTCAGCTGAGAACACTGAAGCTTTCTTT
TRBV19	NA	TRBJ1-6	NA	CASSIQVRSPLHF	TGTGCCAGTAGTATCCAGGTGCGATCACCCCTCCACTTT
TRBV30	NA	TRBJ1-1	NA	CAWSWGGTEAFF	TGTGCCTGGAGCTGGGGGGGTACTGAAGCTTTCTTT
TRBV2	NA	TRBJ1-4	NA	CASSDIGLTTNEKLFF	TGTGCCAGCAGTGACATAGGATTGACTACTAATGAAAAACTGTTTTTT
TRBV24-1	NA	TRBJ2-6	NA	CATLGSDRNSGANVLTF	TGTGCCACCTTAGGCTCGGACAGAAACTCTGGGGCCAACGTCCTGACTTTC
TRBV2	NA	TRBJ2-7	once	CASYRPGGKYEQYF	TGTGCCAGCTATCGCCCGGGGGGCAAGTACGAGCAGTACTTC
TRBV30	NA	TRBJ1-4	NA	CAWSAGYGNEKLFF	TGTGCCTGGAGTGCCGGTTATGGTAATGAAAAACTGTTTTTT
TRBV19	NA	TRBJ2-5	NA	CASSIRGTYQETQYF	TGTGCCAGTAGTATTAGGGGAACGTACCAAGAGACCCAGTACTTC
TRBV4-2	NA	TRBJ2-1	NA	CASSQDGFGLYNEQFF	TGTGCCAGCAGCCAAGATGGATTCGGACTGTATAATGAGCAGTTCTTC
TRBV29-1	NA	TRBJ1-5	NA	CSAGGGNQPQHF	TGCAGCGCCGGCGGAGGGAATCAGCCCCAGCATTTT
TRBV6-5	NA	TRBJ1-1	NA	CASSYSVGRGNTEAFF	TGTGCCAGCAGTTACTCGGTAGGGCGGGGCAACACTGAAGCTTTCTTT
TRBV7-2	NA	TRBJ1-1	NA	CASSWGQGFTEAFF	TGTGCCAGCAGCTGGGGGCAGGGATTCACTGAAGCTTTCTTT
TRBV28	TRBD1	TRBJ1-1	NA	CASSLITGVTEAFF	TGTGCCAGCAGTTTAATCACAGGGGTCACTGAAGCTTTCTTT
TRBV28	NA	TRBJ1-5	NA	CASSFRGPGQPQHF	TGTGCCAGCAGTTTCAGGGGACCCGGCCAGCCCCAGCATTTT
TRBV5-8	NA	TRBJ2-7	NA	CASSRDSPYEQYF	TGTGCCAGCAGTCGGGACTCCCCCTACGAGCAGTACTTC
TRBV3-1/TRBV3-2	NA	TRBJ2-2	NA	CASTYGDRSTGELFF	TGTGCCAGCACTTACGGGGATCGGTCCACCGGGGAGCTGTTTTTT
TRBV28	NA	TRBJ1-1	once	CASSFLRAGETEAFF	TGTGCCAGCAGTTTCCTGAGGGCGGGGGAGACTGAAGCTTTCTTT
TRBV3-1/TRBV3-2	TRBD2	TRBJ2-7	once	CASSQGSGSLYEQYF	TGTGCCAGCAGCCAAGGGAGCGGGAGTTTATACGAGCAGTACTTC
TRBV28	TRBD1	TRBJ1-4	NA	CASSLGTGVTNEKLFF	TGTGCCAGCAGTCTCGGGACAGGGGTTACTAATGAAAAACTGTTTTTT
TRBV5-1	NA	TRBJ2-6	once	CASSLLGDSGANVLTF	TGCGCCAGCAGCTTGTTAGGGGACTCTGGGGCCAACGTCCTGACTTTC
TRBV19	TRBD2	TRBJ2-1	NA	CASSIPGLGNEQFF	TGTGCCAGTAGTATACCGGGACTAGGGAATGAGCAGTTCTTC
TRBV10-3	NA	TRBJ2-1	NA	CAISEPGLYNEQFF	TGTGCCATCAGTGAGCCTGGACTGTACAATGAGCAGTTCTTC